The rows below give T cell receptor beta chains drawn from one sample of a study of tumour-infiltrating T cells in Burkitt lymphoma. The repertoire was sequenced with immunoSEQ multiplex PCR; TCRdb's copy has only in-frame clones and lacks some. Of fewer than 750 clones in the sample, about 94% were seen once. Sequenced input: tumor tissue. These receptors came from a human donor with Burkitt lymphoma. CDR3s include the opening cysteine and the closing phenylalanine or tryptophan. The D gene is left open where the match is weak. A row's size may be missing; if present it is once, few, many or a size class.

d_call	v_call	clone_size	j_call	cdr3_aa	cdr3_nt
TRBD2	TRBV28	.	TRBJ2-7	CASSETAGGFSYEQYF	TGTGCCAGCAGCGAAACAGCGGGAGGTTTCTCCTACGAGCAGTACTTC
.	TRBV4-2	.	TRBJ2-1	CASSQVYNEQFF	TGTGCCAGCAGCCAAGTATACAATGAGCAGTTCTTC
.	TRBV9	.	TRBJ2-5	CASSDAIQGGQETQYF	TGTGCCAGCAGCGATGCTATTCAGGGGGGCCAAGAGACCCAGTACTTC
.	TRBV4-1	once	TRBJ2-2	CASSQVAQKTGELFF	TGCGCCAGCAGCCAAGTGGCCCAAAAGACCGGGGAGCTGTTTTTT
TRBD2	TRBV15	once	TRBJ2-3	CATSSLPLAGDTDTQYF	TGTGCCACCAGCTCCCTGCCACTAGCGGGAGACACAGATACGCAGTATTTT
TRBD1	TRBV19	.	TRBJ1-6	CASSANTQGASYNSPLHF	TGTGCCAGTAGTGCAAATACGCAGGGGGCCTCCTATAATTCACCCCTCCACTTT
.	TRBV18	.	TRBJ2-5	CASSPVNGDQYF	TGTGCCAGCTCACCGGTTAACGGGGACCAGTACTTC
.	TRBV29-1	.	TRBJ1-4	CSARARSNEKLFF	TGCAGCGCCCGAGCCAGGAGTAATGAAAAACTGTTTTTT
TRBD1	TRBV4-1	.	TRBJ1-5	CASSHPGQVNQPQHF	TGCGCCAGCAGCCATCCCGGACAGGTCAATCAGCCCCAGCATTTT
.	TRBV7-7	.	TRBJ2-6	CASSRCVKSQSRANVLTF	TGTGCCAGCAGCAGGTGTGTTAAGTCACAAAGTCGGGCCAACGTCCTGACTTTC
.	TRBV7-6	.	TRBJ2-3	CASSLGGVRTTVTDTQYF	TGTGCCAGCAGCTTAGGAGGGGTGCGGACCACGGTCACAGATACGCAGTATTTT
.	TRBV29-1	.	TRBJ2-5	CSVGGQGETQYF	TGCAGCGTTGGGGGTCAGGGGGAGACCCAGTACTTC
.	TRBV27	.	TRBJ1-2	CASSSGTVANYGYTF	TGTGCCAGCAGTTCCGGGACCGTAGCTAACTATGGCTACACCTTC
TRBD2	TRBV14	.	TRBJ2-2	CASSQAGLAGAGELFF	TGTGCCAGCAGCCAAGCGGGACTAGCGGGAGCCGGGGAGCTGTTTTTT
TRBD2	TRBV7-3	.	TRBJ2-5	CASSWTSGAKETQYF	TGTGCCAGCAGCTGGACTAGCGGGGCTAAAGAGACCCAGTACTTC
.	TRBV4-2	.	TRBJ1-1	CASSQAGDTEAFF	TGTGCCAGCAGCCAAGCAGGGGACACTGAAGCTTTCTTT
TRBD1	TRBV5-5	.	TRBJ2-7	CASSFRQGWYEQYF	TGTGCCAGCAGCTTCCGACAGGGGTGGTACGAGCAGTACTTC
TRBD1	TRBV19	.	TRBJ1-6	CASSTGQFYEGSPLHF	TGTGCCAGTAGCACGGGACAGTTCTATGAGGGTTCACCCCTCCACTTT
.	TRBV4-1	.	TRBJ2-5	CASSRLPGEIKETQYF	TGCGCCAGCAGCCGCCTTCCAGGGGAAATAAAAGAGACCCAGTACTTC
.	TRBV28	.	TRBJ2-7	CASSPGVTDEQYF	TGTGCCAGCAGTCCAGGGGTTACCGACGAGCAGTACTTC
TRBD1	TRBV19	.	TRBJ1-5	CASRGDRFSNQPQHF	TGTGCCAGTAGGGGGGACAGATTTAGCAATCAGCCCCAGCATTTT
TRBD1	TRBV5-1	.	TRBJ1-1	CASSSGQPDAEAFF	TGCGCCAGCAGCTCGGGACAGCCAGACGCTGAAGCTTTCTTT
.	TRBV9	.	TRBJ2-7	CASSVLPGVSYEQYF	TGTGCCAGCAGCGTATTACCCGGGGTCTCCTACGAGCAGTACTTC
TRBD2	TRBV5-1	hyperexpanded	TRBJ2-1	CASSTGTAGASYNEQFF	TGCGCCAGCAGCACGGGTACAGCGGGAGCGTCATACAATGAGCAGTTCTTC
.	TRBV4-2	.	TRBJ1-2	CASSLESRDYGYTF	TGTGCCAGCAGCCTAGAAAGCAGGGACTATGGCTACACCTTC
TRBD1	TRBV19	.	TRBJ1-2	CASRETGGGNYGYTF	TGTGCCAGTAGAGAAACAGGGGGCGGTAACTATGGCTACACCTTC
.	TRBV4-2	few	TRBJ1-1	CASSRSWDGGTEAFF	TGTGCCAGCAGCCGGTCTTGGGACGGCGGGACTGAAGCTTTCTTT
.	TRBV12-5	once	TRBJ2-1	CASAPGPYNEQFF	TGTGCTAGTGCTCCTGGGCCGTACAATGAGCAGTTCTTC
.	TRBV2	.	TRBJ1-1	CASNMDPSLEAFF	TGTGCCAGCAACATGGACCCCTCTCTTGAAGCTTTCTTT
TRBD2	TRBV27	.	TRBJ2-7	CASSSRLAGPYEQYF	TGTGCCAGCAGTTCTCGACTAGCGGGACCCTACGAGCAGTACTTC
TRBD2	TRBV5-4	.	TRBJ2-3	CASSSRLAGSTDTQYF	TGTGCCAGCAGCTCCCGACTAGCGGGCAGCACAGATACGCAGTATTTT
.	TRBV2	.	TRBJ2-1	CASRKTEVNEQFF	TGTGCCAGCAGAAAAACGGAGGTGAATGAGCAGTTCTTC
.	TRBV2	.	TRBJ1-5	CASTQGGMGNQPQHF	TGTGCCAGCACCCAAGGGGGAATGGGCAATCAGCCCCAGCATTTT
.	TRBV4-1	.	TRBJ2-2	CASSPTGQDTGELFF	TGCGCCAGCAGCCCTACGGGACAAGACACCGGGGAGCTGTTTTTT
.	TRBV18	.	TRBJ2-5	CASSPGNQETQYF	TGTGCCAGCTCACCGGGGAACCAAGAGACCCAGTACTTC
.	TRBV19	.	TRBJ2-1	CASSIRAKWVQFF	TGTGCCAGTAGTATAAGGGCCAAATGGGTGCAGTTCTTC
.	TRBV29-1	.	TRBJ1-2	CSVGGLYYGYTF	TGCAGCGTTGGGGGACTCTACTATGGCTACACCTTC
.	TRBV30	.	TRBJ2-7	CAWSPLRGRNAHEQYF	TGTGCCTGGAGTCCACTCCGGGGGAGAAACGCCCACGAGCAGTACTTC
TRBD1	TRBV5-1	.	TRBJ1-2	CASSLDRGPGGYTF	TGCGCCAGCAGCTTGGACAGGGGGCCGGGAGGCTACACCTTC
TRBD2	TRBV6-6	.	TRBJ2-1	CASSRLARHNEQFF	TGTGCCAGCAGTCGACTAGCGAGACACAATGAGCAGTTCTTC
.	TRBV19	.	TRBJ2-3	CASSIDRPDTQYF	TGTGCCAGTAGTATTGACAGGCCAGATACGCAGTATTTT
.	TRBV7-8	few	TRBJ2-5	CASSLAGYLQETQYF	TGTGCCAGCAGCTTAGCAGGCTACCTTCAAGAGACCCAGTACTTC
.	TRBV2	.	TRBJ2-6	CASSDEKGIAAGANVLTF	TGTGCCAGCAGTGATGAGAAGGGGATCGCCGCTGGGGCCAACGTCCTGACTTTC
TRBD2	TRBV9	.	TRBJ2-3	CASSALAGAQVVYF	TGTGCCAGCAGCGCACTAGCGGGAGCTCAAGTGGTGTATTTT
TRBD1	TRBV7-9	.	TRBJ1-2	CASSLRQGEDGYTF	TGTGCCAGCAGCCTTCGTCAGGGGGAGGATGGCTACACCTTC
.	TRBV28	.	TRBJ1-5	CACRGGNHQPQHF	TGTGCATGCCGAGGGGGTAATCATCAGCCCCAGCATTTT
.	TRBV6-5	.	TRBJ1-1	CASTDRNTEAFF	TGTGCCAGCACCGACAGGAACACTGAAGCTTTCTTT
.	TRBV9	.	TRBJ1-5	CASTTQDRLSNQPQHF	TGTGCCAGCACCACTCAGGACAGACTTAGCAATCAGCCCCAGCATTTT
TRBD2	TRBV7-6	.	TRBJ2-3	CASSPYAGTSGRGDTQYF	TGTGCCAGCAGCCCCTACGCCGGGACTAGCGGGAGAGGAGATACGCAGTATTTT
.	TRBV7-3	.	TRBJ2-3	CASSLDRADTQYF	TGTGCCAGCAGCCTCGACCGCGCAGATACGCAGTATTTT
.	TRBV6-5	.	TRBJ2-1	CASSYGEGEEQFF	TGTGCCAGCAGTTATGGGGAGGGGGAGGAGCAGTTCTTC
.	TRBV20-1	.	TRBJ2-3	CSATLVQAQYF	TGCAGTGCAACTCTTGTTCAAGCGCAGTATTTT
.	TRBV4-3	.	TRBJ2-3	CASSQDRWEADTQYF	TGCGCCAGCAGCCAAGATCGGTGGGAGGCAGATACGCAGTATTTT
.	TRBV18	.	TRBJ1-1	CASSPSVNTEAFF	TGTGCCAGCTCACCATCAGTGAACACTGAAGCTTTCTTT
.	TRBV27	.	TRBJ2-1	CASSFAEMGWNEQFF	TGTGCCAGCAGTTTCGCGGAGATGGGTTGGAATGAGCAGTTCTTC